Following are 30 T cell receptor beta chains from one sample sequenced in a study of cytomegalovirus exposure and HLA in healthy donors. Use of 60 Vbeta and 13 Jbeta primers characterized the PCR. Only in-frame clones appear in the TCRdb table, and some are missing; sequencing was by immunoSEQ multiplex PCR. The data contain hundreds of thousands of clones, 72% of them singletons. The sample was PBMCs. The receptors stem from a female donor in good health and CMV-seronegative.

V gene TRBV11-2 combines with J gene TRBJ2-5, with TRBD1 as a possible D gene (7 bases). The ends were cut back, 3 bases at V and 2 bases at J, with 16 bases in the middle. This CDR3 is 16 amino acids long. In germline, CDR1 is SGHAT, CDR2 FQNNGV. The CDR3 spells CASSLGQGGYQETQYF. As DNA, the CDR3 is TGTGCCAGCAGCTTGGGGCAGGGGGGCTATCAAGAGACCCAGTACTTC.

V usage is TRBV27 and J usage is TRBJ1-4; D gene unclear. There are 14 residues in the CDR3. V was cut by 3 bases and J by 8 bases, with 13 bases left in between. Germline V gene lookup returns CDR1 MNHEY and CDR2 SMNVEV (reference sequence). The CDR3 coding sequence is TGTGCCAGCAGTTTGGCTAGGCGGGGAGAAAAACTGTTTTTT. This gives the protein CASSLARRGEKLFF.

The chain joins TRBV7-2 to TRBJ2-7; possible D gene TRBD2, 6 bases. V shed 5 bases and J shed 6 bases, with 14 bases lying between them. The germline V gene has CDR1 SGHTA and CDR2 FQGNSA. This CDR3 contains 13 residues. CDR3 residues: CASSPWGGVEQYF. CDR3 coding DNA: TGTGCCAGCAGCCCCTGGGGAGGTGTCGAGCAGTACTTC.

V usage is TRBV7-9 and J usage is TRBJ1-1, with D tentatively TRBD1 (6 bases). V gave up 1 base and J gave up 5 bases, with 20 bases separating them. The CDR3 is made up of 17 amino acids. CDR1 SEHNR and CDR2 FQNEAQ come from the germline V gene (reference sequence). In DNA form, the CDR3 reads TGTGCCAGCAGCTTAGATTGGAGTGGCAGGGGAGATACTGAAGCTTTCTTT. Translated: CASSLDWSGRGDTEAFF.

In this sample, this clone turned up once. The rearrangement joins TRBV6-1 to TRBJ2-7; D unclear. Trimming removed 5 bases from V and 4 bases from J, with 12 bases in between. Germline V gives CDR1 MNHNS, CDR2 SASEGT. The CDR3 length is 13 residues. CDR3 in amino acids: CASSPHTTYEQYF. CDR3 bases: TGTGCCAGCAGTCCGCATACCACTTACGAGCAGTACTTC.

CDR3 loop: CASSRQGREPQHF. CDR3 bases: TGTGCCAGCAGTCGACAGGGCCGCGAGCCCCAGCATTTT. The chain couples TRBV6-5 to TRBJ1-5; 7 nucleotides match TRBD1. The length of the CDR3 is 13 residues. The V gene end was trimmed by 5 bases and the J gene end by 8 bases; junction bases not matched to a gene: 6. Looked up from germline, CDR1 is MNHEY and CDR2 is SVGAGI.

The chain employs TRBV5-1 and TRBJ1-3, with D maybe TRBD1 (6 bases). Trimming cost V 4 bases and J 2 bases, with 22 bases left between them. The CDR3 contains 18 residues. Germline V CDR1 and CDR2: SGHRS, YFSETQ. The CDR3: CASSPRGGLELTGNTIYF. DNA of the CDR3: TGCGCCAGCAGCCCGAGGGGGGGTCTCGAACTAACTGGAAACACCATATATTTT. Combining the CDR3 with reference TRBV5-1 and TRBJ1-3 gives the whole variable domain KAGVTQTPRYLIKTRGQQVTLSCSPISGHRSVSWYQQTPGQGLQFLFEYFSETQRNKGNFPGRFSGRQFSNSRSEMNVSTLELGDSALYLCASSPRGGLELTGNTIYFGEGSWLTVV.

This chain uses TRBV29-1 with TRBJ2-7; D call uncertain. Germline lookup yields CDR1 SQVTM and CDR2 ANQGSEA. The CDR3 covers 15 residues. Between the trimmed V and J ends, which lost 6 bases and 2 bases, there was a span of 20 bases. Written as DNA, the CDR3 is TGCAGCGTCCTCTCCGTGGCGGAGAGCCCCTACGAGCAGTACTTC. Translated: CSVLSVAESPYEQYF.

In this sample, this clone turned up a few times. The chain couples TRBV4-1 to TRBJ1-5; D might be TRBD1 (6 bases). The germline V gene encodes CDR1 MGHRA and CDR2 YSYEKL. Trimming removed 0 bases from V and 0 bases from J, with 12 bases in between. The CDR3 is 17 residues long. The CDR3 protein is CASSQEQGQYSNQPQHF. CDR3 coding DNA: TGCGCCAGCAGCCAAGAGCAGGGACAATATAGCAATCAGCCCCAGCATTTT.

The J gene is TRBJ1-1, the V gene TRBV27; D is uncertain. This CDR3 comprises 13 residues. V was trimmed by 7 bases and J by 1 base, leaving 10 bases between them. CDR1 is MNHEY, CDR2 SMNVEV, per germline (reference sequence). CDR3 protein: CASMRPGNTEAFF. The CDR3 coding sequence is TGTGCCAGCATGCGTCCCGGGAACACTGAAGCTTTCTTT.

The chain employs TRBV20-1 and TRBJ2-1; a weak D match, TRBD1 (5 bases). Germline CDR1 DFQATT, CDR2 SNEGSKA (reference sequence). V was clipped by 4 bases and J by 13 bases, with 14 bases between them. There are 11 residues in the CDR3. The CDR3, as DNA: TGCAGTGCTAATCCGACAGACTTACAGTTCTTC. Its protein is CSANPTDLQFF.

In its sample, this clone was seen a few times. V gene TRBV6-1 combines with J gene TRBJ2-2, with TRBD2 matching 7 bases. Germline V gene data show CDR1 as MNHNS and CDR2 as SASEGT. V lost 8 bases to trimming and J lost 5 bases; unmatched junction nucleotides: 11. The CDR3 sequence is 15 residues long. As DNA, the CDR3 is TGTGCCAGCTCGGAGGTAGCGGGTTTTACCGGGGAGCTGTTTTTT. Protein sequence: CASSEVAGFTGELFF.

This clone was found once. The J gene is TRBJ2-7, the V gene TRBV6-1, with 7 bases lining up with TRBD1. The CDR3 extends over 14 amino acids. Germline loops: CDR1 MNHNS, CDR2 SASEGT. The ends lost 8 bases at V and 4 bases at J; junction bases unmatched: 11. CDR3 residues: CASAVRGRGYEQYF. Written as DNA, the CDR3 is TGTGCCAGCGCGGTTCGGGGCAGGGGGTACGAGCAGTACTTC.

The rearrangement joins TRBV27 to TRBJ2-3; possible D gene TRBD1, 5 bases. Per the germline V gene, CDR1 is MNHEY and CDR2 is SMNVEV (reference sequence). With 2 bases removed from V and 1 base from J, the gap between germline ends came to 7 bases. The CDR3 loop spans 14 amino acids. In nucleotides, the CDR3 is TGTGCCAGCAGTTTACTAGGGGGCACAGATACGCAGTATTTT. Translation gives CASSLLGGTDTQYF.

V usage is TRBV18 and J usage is TRBJ2-1, with a possible D match to TRBD1 (6 bases). The CDR3 runs to 13 residues. Per germline, CDR1 KGHSH and CDR2 LQKENI. Trimming removed 4 bases at V and 6 bases at J, with 10 bases between. The CDR3 sequence: CASSQGVPNEQFF. The CDR3 nucleotides read TGTGCCAGCTCACAGGGGGTGCCCAATGAGCAGTTCTTC.

This clone was seen a single time. The CDR3 DNA is TGTGCCAGCAGCGGCTCCCCGGGACTCCCCAAGACCCAGTACTTC. This codes for CASSGSPGLPKTQYF. The genes are TRBV9 and TRBJ2-5; maybe TRBD2 (6 bases). Per the germline V gene, CDR1 is SGDLS and CDR2 is YYNGEE. The CDR3 has 15 residues. With 3 bases removed from V and 6 bases from J, the gap between germline ends came to 18 bases.

J is TRBJ2-2 and V is TRBV5-6; D may be TRBD1 (5 bases). CDR3 size: 16 residues. Deletions cut 2 bases from V and 2 bases from J, with 13 bases between. CDR1 and CDR2 from the germline V gene are SGHDT and YYEEEE. CDR3 in amino acids: CASSLERTLNTGELFF. The CDR3 DNA follows: TGTGCCAGCAGCTTAGAGAGGACACTAAACACCGGGGAGCTGTTTTTT.

The chain uses TRBV19 and TRBJ1-2; tentative D call: TRBD1 (6 bases). V was pared by 5 bases and J by 11 bases, with 15 bases between. CDR1 LNHDA and CDR2 SQIVND come from the germline V gene (reference sequence). The CDR3 contains 12 residues. CDR3 DNA sequence: TGTGCCAGTAGTGGGGGCCTCGGATTTTACACCTTC. As protein: CASSGGLGFYTF.

There are a few counts of this clone. CDR3: CAWMGQKNEKLFF. The CDR3 nucleotides are TGTGCCTGGATGGGACAAAAGAATGAAAAACTGTTTTTT. The chain recombines TRBV30 with TRBJ1-4, with D possibly matching TRBD1 (6 bases). The CDR3 runs 13 residues. Germline V CDR1 and CDR2: GTSNPN, SVGIG (reference sequence). Trimming took 4 bases from V and 5 from J, leaving 11 bases between them.

The chain joins TRBV5-1 to TRBJ2-1; a weak D match, TRBD2 (5 bases). Germline V gene data show CDR1 as SGHRS and CDR2 as YFSETQ. The CDR3 totals 14 residues. The V gene lost 0 bases and the J gene lost 9 bases, with 13 bases spanning the gap. The CDR3 region has the DNA TGCGCCAGCAGCTTGGATACTAGTGATGGTGAGCAGTTCTTC. It encodes CASSLDTSDGEQFF. The whole variable domain, filled in from reference TRBV5-1 and TRBJ2-1, reads KAGVTQTPRYLIKTRGQQVTLSCSPISGHRSVSWYQQTPGQGLQFLFEYFSETQRNKGNFPGRFSGRQFSNSRSEMNVSTLELGDSALYLCASSLDTSDGEQFFGPGTRLTVL.

The rearrangement uses TRBV2 and TRBJ1-5, with D tentatively TRBD1 (5 bases). CDR1 is SNHLY, CDR2 FYNNEI, per germline. Trimming removed 3 bases from V and 3 bases from J, with 9 bases in between. This CDR3 has 14 amino acids. The CDR3 is CASSESGYNQPQHF. CDR3 sequence (DNA): TGTGCCAGCAGTGAGTCAGGGTACAATCAGCCCCAGCATTTT.

The chain links TRBV30 to TRBJ1-3; tentatively, D is TRBD1 (6 bases). Germline CDR1 is GTSNPN and CDR2 is SVGIG (reference sequence). V shed 2 bases and J shed 3 bases, with 11 bases lying between them. CDR3 length equals 14 residues. This CDR3 reads CAWSTGKVGNTIYF. CDR3 in DNA: TGTGCCTGGAGTACAGGGAAGGTTGGAAACACCATATATTTT.

The V call is TRBV20-1, the J call TRBJ2-5; no firm D call. Trimming took 5 bases from V and 5 from J, leaving 9 bases between them. The CDR3 has 11 amino acids. Germline V gene sequence: CDR1 DFQATT, CDR2 SNEGSKA (reference sequence). In nucleotides, the CDR3 is TGCAGTGCTTCCAGCGATGAGACCCAGTACTTC. It is translated as CSASSDETQYF.

The chain carries TRBV12-5 and TRBJ1-5, with D tentatively TRBD1 (6 bases). The CDR3 is 15 amino acids. Germline V lookup: CDR1 LGHNT, CDR2 FRNRAP. V was cut by 0 bases and J by 7 bases, with 13 bases left in between. The CDR3: CASGLVLQGKQPQHF. CDR3 sequence (DNA): TGTGCTAGTGGTTTGGTACTCCAGGGGAAACAGCCCCAGCATTTT.

The chain has TRBV28 and TRBJ2-2, with 8 bases lining up with TRBD1. The V gene end was trimmed by 6 bases and the J gene end by 2 bases; junction bases not matched to a gene: 14. The length of the CDR3 is 18 residues. Per germline, CDR1 MDHEN and CDR2 SYDVKM. CDR3 nucleotide sequence: TGTGCCAGCAGCTCTTACTATTTAGGACAGGGTAACACCGGGGAGCTGTTTTTT. Translated, it gives CASSSYYLGQGNTGELFF.

The chain couples TRBV30 to TRBJ2-2; the match to TRBD2 covers 7 bases. The CDR3 is made up of 16 amino acids. Germline V lookup: CDR1 GTSNPN, CDR2 SVGIG (reference sequence). V lost 0 bases and J lost 5; bases outside the gene matches: 9. The CDR3 reads CAWSVAGGRRTGELFF. CDR3 bases: TGTGCCTGGAGTGTAGCGGGCGGGAGAAGAACCGGGGAGCTGTTTTTT.

The chain recombines TRBV29-1 with TRBJ1-1; D is unclear. This CDR3 spans 12 amino acids. V gave up 7 bases and J gave up 1 base, with 10 bases separating them. Germline CDR1 is SQVTM and CDR2 is ANQGSEA. The CDR3 bases are TGCAGCGCCCGAGGAAAGAACACTGAAGCTTTCTTT. Translating gives CSARGKNTEAFF.

The chain combines TRBV29-1 with TRBJ1-1; TRBD1 aligns across 8 bases. The germline CDR1 and CDR2 sequences are SQVTM and ANQGSEA. V shed 4 bases, J shed 6 bases, and the junction held 10 bases outside the gene matches. The CDR3 loop spans 14 amino acids. CDR3 amino acids: CSVGTGSRGAEAFF. Written as DNA, the CDR3 is TGCAGCGTTGGGACAGGGTCGAGGGGGGCTGAAGCTTTCTTT.

This clone came up a few times. The chain joins TRBV5-1 to TRBJ2-3, with D perhaps TRBD1 (7 bases). Germline V gene data show CDR1 as SGHRS and CDR2 as YFSETQ. V lost 4 bases to trimming and J lost 4 bases, with 16 bases between them. The CDR3 sequence is 15 residues long. The DNA of the CDR3 is TGCGCCAGCAGCCTGGGGGGACAGAGAGCAGATACGCAGTATTTT. This sequence encodes CASSLGGQRADTQYF.

The chain employs TRBV5-6 and TRBJ2-3; TRBD2 agrees at 10 bases. CDR1 SGHDT and CDR2 YYEEEE come from the germline V gene. The CDR3 length is 16 residues. Trimming removed 4 bases from V and 1 base from J; junction bases left unmatched: 6. CDR3: CASSIVLAGRTDTQYF. DNA for the CDR3: TGTGCCAGCAGCATCGTACTAGCGGGGCGCACAGATACGCAGTATTTT.